These T cell receptor beta chains were read from a single sample in a study of T cell responses to AZD1222 COVID-19 vaccine. Clones were read by immunoSEQ multiplex PCR, and TCRdb kept only the in-frame ones, dropping some. The sample lists 100,000 to 150,000 clones, roughly nine tenths occurring once. The sequencing here drew on peripheral blood, taken on day 0 of AZD1222 vaccination. The receptors were gathered from an adult in good health. CDR3s include the opening cysteine and the closing phenylalanine or tryptophan. A D gene is named only where the DNA matches it firmly. The size of a clone is reported for some rows only, either as once, few or many, or as a class for expanded clones.

J	D	size	V	CDR3	DNA
TRBJ2-5	-	once	TRBV5-1	CASSLYPTQETQYF	TGCGCCAGCAGCTTGTATCCAACTCAAGAGACCCAGTACTTC
TRBJ2-5	-	-	TRBV30	CAWSPDRTQETQYF	TGTGCCTGGAGTCCCGACAGGACTCAAGAGACCCAGTACTTC
TRBJ2-7	-	-	TRBV5-1	CASSLMAVGYESYEQYF	TGCGCCAGCAGCTTGATGGCGGTAGGGTATGAGTCCTACGAGCAGTACTTC
TRBJ2-5	-	-	TRBV7-9	CASSLGATFQETQYF	TGTGCCAGCAGCTTAGGGGCGACATTCCAAGAGACCCAGTACTTC
TRBJ1-4	-	once	TRBV27	CASKGTHLEKLFF	TGTGCCAGCAAGGGGACGCACCTTGAAAAACTGTTTTTT
TRBJ1-2	-	-	TRBV19	CASSIQYGYTF	TGTGCCAGTAGTATACAATATGGCTACACCTTC
TRBJ1-1	TRBD1	once	TRBV9	CASSVTGQGGTEAFF	TGTGCCAGCAGCGTAACGGGACAGGGAGGCACTGAAGCTTTCTTT
TRBJ2-1	-	-	TRBV5-1	CASSRGQGTSNEQFF	TGCGCCAGCAGCCGCGGGCAGGGGACGAGCAATGAGCAGTTCTTC
TRBJ2-3	TRBD2	few	TRBV5-1	CASSFMTSGTGDTQYF	TGCGCCAGCAGCTTTATGACTAGCGGGACGGGAGATACGCAGTATTTT
TRBJ1-1	-	-	TRBV4-1	CASSQDLVLGGMNTEAFF	TGCGCCAGCAGCCAAGATCTCGTACTTGGGGGGATGAACACTGAAGCTTTCTTT
TRBJ1-2	-	-	TRBV6-5	CASGVASSYGYTF	TGTGCCAGCGGGGTCGCTTCCTCCTATGGCTACACCTTC
TRBJ1-4	-	-	TRBV19	CASSAPGFVNEKLFF	TGTGCCAGTAGTGCCCCGGGGTTTGTTAATGAAAAACTGTTTTTT
TRBJ1-6	TRBD1	-	TRBV6-5	CATLGDRGNSPLHF	TGTGCCACCCTAGGGGACAGGGGAAATTCACCCCTCCACTTT
TRBJ1-1	TRBD1	-	TRBV9	CASSPRDSSLNTEAFF	TGTGCCAGCAGCCCCCGGGACAGCAGCCTGAACACTGAAGCTTTCTTT
TRBJ2-7	-	-	TRBV21-1	CASSSRLLGQGVAYEQYF	TGTGCCAGCAGCAGTCGTCTGTTAGGACAGGGGGTAGCGTACGAGCAGTACTTC
TRBJ1-2	-	-	TRBV9	CASSVGGGEGYGYTF	TGTGCCAGCAGCGTAGGCGGGGGAGAGGGCTATGGCTACACCTTC
TRBJ1-1	TRBD1	once	TRBV4-3	CASSQDLRQGYTEAFF	TGCGCCAGCAGCCAAGATCTTCGACAGGGGTACACTGAAGCTTTCTTT
TRBJ2-7	TRBD2	-	TRBV19	CASRGGTFYEQYF	TGTGCCAGTAGGGGGGGGACTTTCTACGAGCAGTACTTC
TRBJ2-4	-	once	TRBV2	CASSRFAVTGSSGNIQYF	TGTGCCAGCAGTCGATTTGCTGTTACCGGCAGCTCGGGGAACATTCAGTACTTC
TRBJ2-5	-	-	TRBV3-1/TRBV3-2	CASSQDQTQYF	TGTGCCAGCAGCCAAGATCAGACCCAGTACTTC
TRBJ1-1	TRBD1	-	TRBV7-9	CASTLDRGNTEAFF	TGTGCCAGCACCCTAGACAGGGGAAACACTGAAGCTTTCTTT
TRBJ2-3	-	-	TRBV5-1	CASSLAGTDTQYF	TGCGCCAGCAGCTTGGCTGGGACCGATACGCAGTATTTT
TRBJ2-5	-	-	TRBV4-2	CASSQVGSLGAQETQYF	TGTGCCAGCAGCCAAGTCGGCTCGCTAGGGGCCCAAGAGACCCAGTACTTC
TRBJ1-5	TRBD1	-	TRBV7-2	CASSPTGVQPQHF	TGTGCCAGCAGCCCGACAGGGGTCCAGCCCCAGCATTTT
TRBJ2-7	TRBD2	-	TRBV6-2/TRBV6-3	CASSGRLADLYEQYF	TGTGCCAGCAGCGGCCGACTAGCGGATCTCTACGAGCAGTACTTC
TRBJ2-2	-	few	TRBV14	CASSHITAGRELFF	TGTGCCAGCAGCCACATAACAGCTGGCAGGGAGCTGTTTTTT
TRBJ2-2	TRBD2	-	TRBV19	CASSISYGRANTGELFF	TGTGCCAGTAGTATAAGTTACGGGAGGGCGAACACCGGGGAGCTGTTTTTT
TRBJ2-7	TRBD2	-	TRBV9	CASSVEAGGSGYEQYF	TGTGCCAGCAGCGTAGAGGCGGGAGGATCCGGCTACGAGCAGTACTTC
TRBJ1-5	-	-	TRBV5-5	CASSSAGGPQHF	TGTGCCAGCAGCTCGGCCGGAGGGCCCCAGCATTTT
TRBJ2-3	TRBD1	-	TRBV4-2	CASSQDPGQGPDTQYF	TGTGCCAGCAGCCAAGATCCCGGACAGGGACCAGATACGCAGTATTTT
TRBJ2-1	-	-	TRBV19	CASSYPLGGYFNEQFF	TGTGCCAGTAGCTATCCCTTGGGGGGCTATTTCAATGAGCAGTTCTTC
TRBJ2-6	-	-	TRBV5-5	CASSLLGGPSLSGANVLTF	TGTGCCAGCAGCTTGCTTGGGGGCCCCAGCCTCTCTGGGGCCAACGTCCTGACTTTC
TRBJ2-3	-	few	TRBV2	CASNNQADTQYF	TGTGCCAGCAACAACCAGGCAGATACGCAGTATTTT
TRBJ2-7	TRBD1	-	TRBV15	CATSRDRGPSYEQYF	TGTGCCACCAGCAGAGACAGGGGGCCCTCCTACGAGCAGTACTTC
TRBJ2-5	-	-	TRBV30	CAWSVTVGETQYF	TGTGCCTGGAGTGTAACTGTGGGAGAGACCCAGTACTTC
TRBJ1-5	-	-	TRBV12-3/TRBV12-4	CASSLRGSQPQHF	TGTGCCAGCAGTTTGCGGGGAAGTCAGCCCCAGCATTTT
TRBJ2-1	TRBD1	-	TRBV12-3/TRBV12-4	CASSWDREDEQFF	TGTGCCAGCAGTTGGGACAGGGAGGATGAGCAGTTCTTC
TRBJ1-3	TRBD1	few	TRBV5-5	CASSLDGQAYRNTIYF	TGTGCCAGCAGCTTGGACGGACAGGCCTACCGAAACACCATATATTTT
TRBJ2-3	-	once	TRBV5-1	CASSLDSRTDTQYF	TGCGCCAGCAGCTTGGACAGCCGCACAGATACGCAGTATTTT
TRBJ2-7	TRBD1	-	TRBV6-5	CASSRTGDYEQYF	TGTGCCAGCAGTCGGACAGGGGACTACGAGCAGTACTTC
TRBJ1-2	TRBD1	-	TRBV18	CASSPETGIGYTF	TGTGCCAGCTCACCCGAGACAGGGATTGGCTACACCTTC
TRBJ1-1	TRBD1	-	TRBV10-3	CAISDWTGLNTEAFF	TGTGCCATCAGTGATTGGACAGGCTTGAACACTGAAGCTTTCTTT
TRBJ1-2	-	-	TRBV29-1	CSVEGGRANYGYTF	TGCAGCGTTGAAGGTGGCAGGGCTAACTATGGCTACACCTTC
TRBJ1-6	-	-	TRBV9	CASRRGGDGGNSPLHF	TGTGCCAGCAGAAGGGGAGGGGACGGCGGTAATTCACCCCTCCACTTT
TRBJ2-3	TRBD2	-	TRBV11-3	CASSSRTSETDTQYF	TGTGCCAGCAGCAGCAGGACTAGCGAGACAGATACGCAGTATTTT
TRBJ1-1	TRBD1	-	TRBV2	CAKTRDRDTEAFF	TGTGCCAAGACCCGGGACAGGGACACTGAAGCTTTCTTT
TRBJ2-1	-	-	TRBV7-9	CASSLYVNEQFF	TGTGCCAGCAGCTTATACGTAAATGAGCAGTTCTTC
TRBJ1-5	TRBD1	-	TRBV4-1	CASSSQGRSQPQHF	TGCGCCAGCAGCTCACAGGGGAGAAGTCAGCCCCAGCATTTT
TRBJ1-1	-	-	TRBV27	CASSLSGGNTEAFF	TGTGCCAGCAGTTTATCGGGGGGAAACACTGAAGCTTTCTTT
TRBJ2-1	-	-	TRBV6-4	CASSQGGSNEQFF	TGTGCCAGCAGTCAAGGGGGGAGCAATGAGCAGTTCTTC